A single sample is the source of the 19 T cell receptor beta chains below, sequenced in a study of OX40 agonist ivuxolimab in advanced cancers. Data came from immunoSEQ multiplex PCR; TCRdb stores just in-frame clones and leaves some out. The sample records 60,000 or so clones, 75% to 90% being singletons. Specimen: CD4+ or CD8+ T cells sorted from blood, collected in a trial of the OX40 agonist ivuxolimab. The receptors come from an adult with an advanced solid tumor such as melanoma, head and neck, liver or kidney cancer.

In nucleotides, the CDR3 is TGTGCCAGCAGTGTTCAGGCAAACTATGGCTACACCTTC. Translating gives CASSVQANYGYTF. V usage is TRBV6-1 and J usage is TRBJ1-2; D ambiguous. Germline CDR1 MNHNS, CDR2 SASEGT. The CDR3 loop spans 13 amino acids. Trimming removed 4 bases at V and 2 bases at J, with 8 bases between.

This chain uses TRBV9 with TRBJ2-3, with 14 bases aligning to TRBD2. Germline-derived CDR1 and CDR2 are SGDLS and YYNGEE. V dropped 4 bases and J dropped 4; count of bases not matched to a gene: 8. CDR3 length: 17 amino acids. CDR3 in amino acids: CASSPPGLAGGSDTQYF. Here the CDR3 DNA reads TGTGCCAGCAGCCCACCCGGACTAGCGGGGGGATCAGATACGCAGTATTTT.

This clone was detected a few times. The chain couples TRBV5-3 to TRBJ1-5, with a possible D match to TRBD1 (6 bases). TRBV5-3 is placed among ORFs of uncertain function. This CDR3 has 17 residues. V lost 1 base and J 4 bases, leaving 18 bases between the germline ends. DNA for the CDR3: TGTGCCAGAAGCTTGCATCCGGACGGGGGGCGAAATCAGCCCCAGCATTTT. Encoded protein: CARSLHPDGGRNQPQHF.

The V and J genes are TRBV28 and TRBJ1-5; D is unclear. Germline V CDR1 and CDR2: MDHEN, SYDVKM. The CDR3 is made up of 16 amino acids. V lost 3 bases and J lost 2, with 14 bases in between. The CDR3 DNA reads TGTGCCAGCAGTTTTGTACTGTCTGGTGGCAATCAGCCCCAGCATTTT. This encodes CASSFVLSGGNQPQHF.

The chain couples TRBV11-3 to TRBJ2-7, with a weak D call TRBD1 (6 bases). This CDR3 spans 15 amino acids. Germline CDR1 SGHNT, CDR2 YENEEA. The V and J ends lost 5 bases and 5 bases respectively, with 19 bases between them. CDR3 nucleotides: TGTGCCAGCAGCACGGGGAACCAGGGGCCCCACGAGCAGTACTTC. This codes for CASSTGNQGPHEQYF.

The chain links TRBV7-9 to TRBJ1-6; D is unresolved. Germline CDR1 is SEHNR and CDR2 is FQNEAQ (reference sequence). The CDR3 has 15 amino acids. V was clipped by 3 bases and J by 10 bases, with 16 bases between them. CDR3: CASSFVGPLTSPLHF. The CDR3 coding sequence is TGTGCCAGCAGCTTCGTGGGCCCACTCACATCACCCCTCCACTTT.

The chain recombines TRBV14 with TRBJ2-5, with 9 bases matching TRBD2. Germline CDR1 reads SGHDN; CDR2 reads FVKESK. The V and J ends lost 1 base and 5 bases, in that order; junction bases with no gene match: 11. This CDR3 is 17 amino acids long. The DNA for the CDR3 is TGTGCCAGCAGCCAAGGCATTCTAGCGGGGTCGTGGGAGACCCAGTACTTC. As protein: CASSQGILAGSWETQYF.

As concerns this clone: One end of the junction does not line up with germline, which may come from a read error. This chain uses TRBV7-7 with TRBJ2-2; tentatively, D is TRBD1 or TRBD2 (5 bases each). Germline assignment: CDR1 SSHAT and CDR2 FNYEAQ (reference sequence). The CDR3 loop spans 15 amino acids. CDR3 residues: CASSSTRGNTGELFF. CDR3 sequence (DNA): TGTGCTAGCAGTTCCACCCGGGGCAACACCGGGGAGCTGTTTTTT.

The chain carries TRBV18 and TRBJ1-6; tentatively, D is TRBD1 (5 bases). The length of the CDR3 is 16 residues. The ends were cut back, 2 bases at V and 0 bases at J, with 8 bases in the middle. CDR1 and CDR2 (germline): KGHSH, LQKENI. This CDR3 reads CASSPGASSYNSPLHF. The CDR3 region has the DNA TGTGCCAGCTCACCAGGGGCGAGCTCCTATAATTCACCCCTCCACTTT.

The chain links TRBV7-6 to TRBJ2-1; 7 bases map to TRBD1. Germline trimming cut 5 bases from V and 4 bases from J; bases unmatched to any gene: 14. The length of the CDR3 is 17 residues. The germline gives CDR1 SGHVS, CDR2 FNYEAQ. CDR3 sequence: CASSPKQVTGAYNEQFF. The CDR3 nucleotides are TGTGCCAGCAGCCCCAAACAGGTAACAGGGGCTTACAATGAGCAGTTCTTC.

The rearrangement uses TRBV11-3 and TRBJ1-2; TRBD1 agrees at 7 bases. The trim removed 5 bases at V and 2 bases at J, leaving 8 bases unmatched. CDR3 length: 15 residues. Germline V gene sequence: CDR1 SGHNT, CDR2 YENEEA. The CDR3 is CASSPPGGGNYGYTF. CDR3 DNA sequence: TGTGCCAGCAGCCCTCCAGGGGGAGGAAACTATGGCTACACCTTC.

V usage is TRBV5-6 and J usage is TRBJ2-3, with TRBD2 matching over 10 bases. This CDR3 region has 13 residues. Trimming took 9 bases from V and 4 from J; bases not matched to a gene: 5. Germline CDR1 and CDR2: SGHDT and YYEEEE. Here the CDR3 reads CATSSGGADTQYF. CDR3 coding DNA: TGTGCCACATCGAGCGGGGGGGCAGATACGCAGTATTTT.

This clone was picked up one time. The rearrangement joins TRBV27 to TRBJ2-7; D not certain. Looked up from germline, CDR1 is MNHEY and CDR2 is SMNVEV (reference sequence). The germline V and J ends were trimmed by 0 bases and 5 bases, with 11 bases remaining between them. The length of the CDR3 is 14 residues. Here the CDR3 reads CASSLSSPLDEQYF. CDR3 coding DNA: TGTGCCAGCAGTTTATCTAGTCCTTTAGACGAGCAGTACTTC.

The chain has TRBV7-8 and TRBJ2-5; perhaps TRBD2 as D (6 bases). Per germline, CDR1 SGHVS and CDR2 FQNEAQ. V was pared by 5 bases and J by 7 bases, with 17 bases between. This CDR3 contains 14 residues. CDR3 DNA: TGTGCCAGCAGCCCGGGACTCCTACGAGTGACCCAGTACTTC. Its translation: CASSPGLLRVTQYF. The full variable domain, its missing parts supplied by reference TRBV7-8 and TRBJ2-5, is GAGVSQSPRYKVAKRGQDVALRCDPISGHVSLFWYQQALGQGPEFLTYFQNEAQLDKSGLPSDRFFAERPEGSVSTLKIQRTQQEDSAVYLCASSPGLLRVTQYFGPGTRLLVL.

This chain uses TRBV11-3 with TRBJ1-2; no reliable D call. The CDR3 is 14 residues long. Germline assignment: CDR1 SGHNT and CDR2 YENEEA. With 0 bases removed from V and 4 bases from J, the gap between germline ends came to 9 bases. As DNA, the CDR3 is TGTGCCAGCAGCTTAGAGGCTCGGGGCTATGGCTACACCTTC. This codes for CASSLEARGYGYTF. Drawing the rest from reference TRBV11-3 and TRBJ1-2, the complete variable domain is EAGVVQSPRYKIIEKKQPVAFWCNPISGHNTLYWYLQNLGQGPELLIRYENEEAVDDSQLPKDRFSAERLKGVDSTLKIQPAELGDSAVYLCASSLEARGYGYTFGSGTRLTVV.

The chain joins TRBV14 to TRBJ2-3, with 9 bases aligning to TRBD1. With 0 bases clipped from V and 2 bases from J, the junction kept 6 bases outside the gene matches. The CDR3 has 17 residues. CDR1 and CDR2 from the germline V gene are SGHDN and FVKESK. CDR3 amino acids: CASSQDRGQGHTDTQYF. DNA for the CDR3: TGTGCCAGCAGCCAAGATCGAGGACAGGGGCACACAGATACGCAGTATTTT.

This clone has a handful of counts. The chain links TRBV13 to TRBJ1-2, with TRBD1 as a possible D gene (6 bases). This CDR3 has 13 amino acids. Trimming left V 1 base short and J 7 bases short, with 10 bases between. Germline V lookup: CDR1 PRHDT, CDR2 FYEKMQ (reference sequence). In nucleotides, the CDR3 is TGTGCCAGCAGCTTAGAACAGGGCGGTGGCTACACCTTC. Protein: CASSLEQGGGYTF. The full variable domain, with the rest looked up from reference TRBV13 and TRBJ1-2, is AAGVIQSPRHLIKEKRETATLKCYPIPRHDTVYWYQQGPGQDPQFLISFYEKMQSDKGSIPDRFSAQQFSDYHSELNMSSLELGDSALYFCASSLEQGGGYTFGSGTRLTVV.

CDR3 sequence reads: CASSGGTGALYEQYF. Written as DNA, the CDR3 is TGTGCCAGCAGTGGGGGGACAGGAGCCCTCTACGAGCAGTACTTC. This sequence joins TRBV6-5 and TRBJ2-7, with 8 nucleotides matching TRBD1. This CDR3 has 15 amino acids. The J segment lost 3 bases and the V segment lost 5 bases, leaving 9 bases of the junction unmatched. Germline V gene sequence: CDR1 MNHEY, CDR2 SVGAGI.

The chain joins TRBV11-1 to TRBJ2-5; D is perhaps TRBD1 or TRBD2 (5 bases each). In germline, CDR1 is SGHAT, CDR2 FQDESV (reference sequence). The CDR3 consists of 15 residues. Trimming took off 2 bases at V and 2 bases at J, with 12 bases between the two ends. The CDR3 sequence is CASSLPGTRQETQYF. As DNA, the CDR3 is TGTGCCAGCAGCTTACCGGGGACCAGGCAAGAGACCCAGTACTTC.